This T cell receptor (beta chain) was observed in a study of shared clonotypes between healthy human individuals. CD45RO-negative, CCR7-positively selected cells formed the naive CD8 fraction, excluding terminally differentiated effector memory CD45RA+ cells. Points from the study as a whole: It was the non-shared clonotypes that had lower generation probabilities than clonotypes shared by all four donors.

Comment on this clone: Its antigen is currently unknown.

Profiling relied on immunoSEQ multiplex PCR, and the TCRdb table lists in-frame clones only, not all of them. Of around 1,900,000 clones listed, about 94% are singletons. Sequencing was performed on naive CD8+ T cells from PBMCs. The receptor was derived from a man aged 18-30 years in good health. Some clones in this sample may be carry-over from other donors' samples.

Here the CDR3 reads CASSAPQTSSYNEQFF. The CDR3 DNA reads as TGTGCCAGCAGCGCCCCCCAGACGAGCTCCTACAATGAGCAGTTCTTC. The V and J genes are TRBV9 and TRBJ2-1; D is uncertain. The CDR3 runs to 16 residues. CDR1 is SGDLS and CDR2 is YYNGEE in the germline V gene. The V end was cut by 3 bases, the J end by 0 bases, with 13 bases between.